Below are 32 T cell receptor beta chains sequenced from a single sample in a study of identical twins. In TCRdb, the 5' RACE reads were re-called with MiXCR into one record per CDR3 protein. The top ten clones hold approximately 0.29% of a sample with about 1.7 million distinct CDR3 sequences, 25% to 35% of them seen once. Input material: cord blood. These receptors all stem from a newborn girl in good health.

This clonotype was found a few times. This chain uses TRBV12-3 or TRBV12-4 with TRBJ1-1, with D possibly TRBD1 on 5 matching bases. The ends were cut back, 3 bases at V and 11 bases at J, with 16 bases in the middle. The CDR3 has 13 residues. CDR3 coding DNA: TGTGCCAGCAGTTTCGGGGGGTCCCTGAGGGCTTTCTTT. Amino acids: CASSFGGSLRAFF.

This clonotype showed up just once. V and J are TRBV7-9 and TRBJ1-4; 9 bases are a match to TRBD1. V was pared by 5 bases and J by 8 bases, with 3 bases of the junction left unmatched. Germline CDR1 reads SEHNR; CDR2 reads FQNEAQ (reference sequence). The CDR3 length is 13 residues. The CDR3 region is CASSIDRGEKLFF. Written as DNA, the CDR3 is TGTGCCAGCAGCATAGACAGGGGGGAAAAACTGTTTTTT.

This clonotype has ten or more counts. The J gene is TRBJ2-7, the V gene TRBV6-2 or TRBV6-3; D might be TRBD1 or TRBD2, each matching 6 bases. The CDR3 runs to 14 residues. V was clipped by 7 bases and J by 0 bases, with 13 bases between them. The V gene's germline CDR1 is MNHEY and CDR2 SVGEGT. As DNA, the CDR3 is TGTGCCAGCAAGGAGGGGGGAACCTCCTACGAGCAGTACTTC. The encoded protein is CASKEGGTSYEQYF.

The chain couples TRBV6-5 to TRBJ1-2; unclear D gene. There are 12 residues in the CDR3. Germline assignment: CDR1 MNHEY and CDR2 SVGAGI. Trimming took off 7 bases at V and 4 bases at J, with 10 bases between the two ends. The CDR3, as DNA: TGTGCCAGCACGGGGAAGGGCTATGGCTACACCTTC. This gives the protein CASTGKGYGYTF.

This sequence joins TRBV4-2 and TRBJ2-4; D possibly uses TRBD1 or TRBD2 (7 bases each). Germline V lookup: CDR1 LGHNA, CDR2 YNFKEQ. The CDR3 has 15 amino acids. The ends were cut back, 1 base at V and 12 bases at J, with 19 bases in the middle. CDR3 in amino acids: CASSQVSQGGDTQYF. CDR3 bases: TGTGCCAGCAGCCAAGTCTCTCAGGGGGGGGACACTCAGTACTTC.

This clonotype has a handful of counts. This chain connects TRBV18 to TRBJ2-3, with D unclear. The V and J ends lost 6 bases and 3 bases respectively, with 10 bases between them. Germline V CDR1 and CDR2: KGHSH, LQKENI. This CDR3 comprises 13 residues. The chain's CDR3 is CASSTTATDTQYF. The CDR3 nucleotides are TGTGCCAGCTCTACCACAGCAACAGATACGCAGTATTTT.

V usage is TRBV19 and J usage is TRBJ2-7; 8 nucleotides align to TRBD1. The CDR3 is 15 amino acids. The germline V gene has CDR1 LNHDA and CDR2 SQIVND (reference sequence). J was trimmed by 2 bases and V by 5 bases; bases with no gene match: 8. The CDR3 DNA follows: TGTGCCAGTAGTTATGCGGACAGGGAGCCCTACGAGCAGTACTTC. Translated: CASSYADREPYEQYF.

This chain links TRBV6-1 with TRBJ2-4; 13 positions agree with TRBD2. CDR1 and CDR2 (germline): MNHNS, SASEGT. The CDR3 sequence is 17 residues long. The junction had 13 bases not matched to a gene; V was cut back by 7 bases and J by 7 bases. DNA for the CDR3: TGTGCCAGCACCAAAGGGGGACTAGCGGGACCGGGGAACATTCAGTACTTC. Translated, it gives CASTKGGLAGPGNIQYF.

J is TRBJ2-1 and V is TRBV5-4, with 7 bases lining up with TRBD2. This CDR3 contains 16 residues. CDR1 is SGHNT and CDR2 is YYREEE in the germline V gene (reference sequence). The J segment lost 5 bases and the V segment lost 0 bases, leaving 8 bases of the junction unmatched. The CDR3 DNA sequence: TGTGCCAGCAGCTTGGGAACTAGCGCACAAAACAATGAGCAGTTCTTC. Translation: CASSLGTSAQNNEQFF. Full variable domain (missing parts from reference TRBV5-4 and TRBJ2-1): ETGVTQSPTHLIKTRGQQVTLRCSSQSGHNTVSWYQQALGQGPQFIFQYYREEENGRGNFPPRFSGLQFPNYSSELNVNALELDDSALYLCASSLGTSAQNNEQFFGPGTRLTVL.

This sequence joins TRBV19 and TRBJ1-1; D is perhaps TRBD1 (6 bases). Deletions cut 0 bases from V and 1 base from J, with 9 bases between. The CDR3 spans 15 residues. The V gene's germline CDR1 is LNHDA and CDR2 SQIVND (reference sequence). DNA of the CDR3: TGTGCCAGTAGTATAGAGGACAGCGGGAACACTGAAGCTTTCTTT. Amino acid sequence: CASSIEDSGNTEAFF.

The chain carries TRBV11-2 and TRBJ1-1, with TRBD1 identical over 7 bases. With V trimmed by 1 base and J by 0 bases, 5 bases remained unmatched. This CDR3 has 16 residues. CDR1 and CDR2 (germline): SGHAT, FQNNGV. This chain's CDR3 is CASSLVQGLLNTEAFF. CDR3 DNA: TGTGCCAGCAGCTTAGTACAGGGGCTCCTGAACACTGAAGCTTTCTTT.

This clonotype has just a few counts. The chain is built from TRBV20-1 and TRBJ1-4; maybe TRBD1 (6 bases). There are 14 residues in the CDR3. Trimming removed 4 bases at V and 0 bases at J, with 9 bases between. The germline gives CDR1 DFQATT, CDR2 SNEGSKA (reference sequence). The chain's CDR3 is CSAKTGPTNEKLFF. CDR3 DNA: TGCAGTGCTAAGACAGGCCCAACTAATGAAAAACTGTTTTTT.

The chain uses TRBV20-1 and TRBJ1-4; tentative D call: TRBD1 (6 bases). V was cut by 0 bases and J by 5 bases, with 16 bases left in between. Germline lookup yields CDR1 DFQATT and CDR2 SNEGSKA (reference sequence). The length of the CDR3 is 16 residues. The CDR3 loop is CSARDFQQGPNEKLFF. The CDR3 DNA reads as TGCAGTGCTAGAGATTTCCAACAGGGCCCCAATGAAAAACTGTTTTTT.

This chain uses TRBV7-2 with TRBJ2-5, with D uncertain. CDR1 is SGHTA and CDR2 is FQGNSA in the germline V gene. The germline V and J ends were trimmed by 3 bases and 0 bases, with 8 bases remaining between them. The CDR3 runs to 14 residues. CDR3 residues: CASSFWRHQETQYF. The CDR3 DNA is TGTGCCAGCAGCTTCTGGCGGCACCAAGAGACCCAGTACTTC.

V is TRBV20-1 and J is TRBJ2-7; TRBD2 might be the D (6 bases). This CDR3 is built from 15 residues. Trimming cost V 8 bases and J 0 bases, with 20 bases left between them. Germline assignment: CDR1 DFQATT and CDR2 SNEGSKA (reference sequence). Written as DNA, the CDR3 is TGCAGTCATTATACCCGGGACTCAAGCTCCTACGAGCAGTACTTC. As protein: CSHYTRDSSSYEQYF.

This clonotype was seen more than once but under ten times. The rearrangement links TRBV29-1 to TRBJ2-7, with D perhaps matching TRBD2 (5 bases). V shed 6 bases and J shed 0 bases, with 15 bases lying between them. CDR1 is SQVTM, CDR2 ANQGSEA, per germline. The CDR3 has 14 residues. DNA of the CDR3: TGCAGCGTGGTTCGGACTGCTAGCTCCTACGAGCAGTACTTC. Translated, it gives CSVVRTASSYEQYF.

The V and J genes are TRBV27 and TRBJ2-3; TRBD1 agrees at 7 bases. CDR1 is MNHEY and CDR2 is SMNVEV in the germline V gene (reference sequence). The junction had 7 bases not matched to a gene; V was cut back by 5 bases and J by 2 bases. This CDR3 has 15 amino acids. Here the CDR3 DNA reads TGTGCCAGCAGTGGAACAGGGGCCCCCACAGATACGCAGTATTTT. Its protein product is CASSGTGAPTDTQYF.

CDR3 region: CASSQDPLRNNEQFF. CDR3 bases: TGCGCCAGCAGCCAAGATCCCCTGCGCAACAATGAGCAGTTCTTC. The chain recombines TRBV4-1 with TRBJ2-1, with unresolved D. The CDR3 runs to 15 residues. The V gene lost 0 bases and the J gene lost 5 bases, with 11 bases spanning the gap. Germline V gene lookup returns CDR1 MGHRA and CDR2 YSYEKL.

This chain connects TRBV7-2 to TRBJ2-7; D gene unclear. The V end lost 5 bases, the J end lost 0 bases, and 14 bases lay between the germline ends. Germline-derived CDR1 and CDR2 are SGHTA and FQGNSA. The CDR3 loop spans 15 amino acids. DNA of the CDR3: TGTGCCAGCAGCCCCGACGGCTACAGCTCCTACGAGCAGTACTTC. Encoded protein: CASSPDGYSSYEQYF.

This clonotype was found a few times. The V and J genes are TRBV4-2 and TRBJ2-1; 9 nucleotides match TRBD2. The V gene end was trimmed by 0 bases and the J gene end by 7 bases; junction bases not matched to a gene: 10. This CDR3 contains 17 residues. Germline V gives CDR1 LGHNA, CDR2 YNFKEQ. The CDR3 region is CASSQDPGLAMGNEQFF. CDR3 nucleotides: TGTGCCAGCAGCCAAGATCCGGGACTAGCAATGGGGAATGAGCAGTTCTTC.

This chain connects TRBV5-4 to TRBJ1-4; TRBD1 is a possible D gene (6 bases). This CDR3 contains 16 residues. The germline V and J ends were trimmed by 3 bases and 0 bases, with 12 bases remaining between them. CDR1 SGHNT and CDR2 YYREEE come from the germline V gene (reference sequence). The CDR3 sequence: CASSSYRDATNEKLFF. The CDR3 bases are TGTGCCAGCAGCTCATACAGGGACGCAACTAATGAAAAACTGTTTTTT.

The chain uses TRBV20-1 and TRBJ2-5, with 8 nucleotides matching TRBD2. There are 15 residues in the CDR3. Germline V gene data show CDR1 as DFQATT and CDR2 as SNEGSKA (reference sequence). V lost 4 bases and J lost 4; bases outside the gene matches: 11. CDR3 loop: CSATLGLGVRETQYF. The CDR3 coding sequence is TGCAGTGCTACCCTGGGACTAGGGGTTAGAGAGACCCAGTACTTC.

This clonotype was observed a handful of times. This chain joins TRBV25-1 and TRBJ1-2; possible D gene TRBD1, 5 bases. V lost 5 bases to trimming and J lost 6 bases, with 10 bases between them. CDR1 and CDR2 (germline): MGHDK, SYGVNS. This CDR3 contains 12 residues. CDR3 sequence (DNA): TGTGCCAGCAGTCAGGGATTGAATGGCTACACCTTC. Protein sequence: CASSQGLNGYTF.

In this sample, this clonotype turned up a few times. V usage is TRBV20-1 and J usage is TRBJ2-7; 7 bases fit TRBD2. Germline V gene sequence: CDR1 DFQATT, CDR2 SNEGSKA (reference sequence). The CDR3 has 13 amino acids. The junction had 5 bases not matched to a gene; V was cut back by 3 bases and J by 3 bases. CDR3 coding DNA: TGCAGTGCTAGTGGGGGGGGAGTCTACGAGCAGTACTTC. Its protein product is CSASGGGVYEQYF.

The V call is TRBV12-5, the J call TRBJ2-1; TRBD2 agrees at 13 bases. The germline V gene encodes CDR1 LGHNT and CDR2 FRNRAP. The V gene end was trimmed by 2 bases and the J gene end by 9 bases; junction bases not matched to a gene: 4. The CDR3 consists of 15 residues. The CDR3 DNA follows: TGTGCTAGTGGTTTGTGGACTAGCGGGAGCTTTGAGCAGTTCTTC. This gives the protein CASGLWTSGSFEQFF.

This clonotype showed up just a few times. V usage is TRBV5-1 and J usage is TRBJ2-7, with 13 bases that match TRBD2. V was clipped by 0 bases and J by 7 bases; unmatched bases: 13. The CDR3 loop spans 18 amino acids. The germline V gene encodes CDR1 SGHRS and CDR2 YFSETQ. The DNA for the CDR3 is TGCGCCAGCAGCTTGGTTTACCGACTAGCGGGGGGACCGAATGAGCAGTACTTC. Its protein is CASSLVYRLAGGPNEQYF.

This clonotype has at least ten counts. V and J are TRBV28 and TRBJ2-7; D remains ambiguous. Germline-derived CDR1 and CDR2 are MDHEN and SYDVKM. Trimming shortened V by 5 bases and J by 0 bases, and 11 bases separated the two germline ends. The CDR3 sequence is 14 residues long. The CDR3 protein is CASSTPSSSYEQYF. For the CDR3, the DNA is TGTGCCAGCAGTACCCCGTCGAGCTCCTACGAGCAGTACTTC.

This clonotype came up once. This chain connects TRBV7-2 to TRBJ2-2; weak D call: TRBD2 (5 bases). The CDR3 length is 17 residues. From germline, CDR1 is SGHTA and CDR2 FQGNSA. The ends were cut back, 2 bases at V and 5 bases at J, with 18 bases in the middle. The CDR3 loop is CASSLYRTGGKTGELFF. Here the CDR3 DNA reads TGTGCCAGCAGCTTATATCGGACTGGTGGGAAAACCGGGGAGCTGTTTTTT.

This sequence joins TRBV7-9 and TRBJ2-5; TRBD1 is a possible D gene (5 bases). This CDR3 has 15 residues. Germline V gene sequence: CDR1 SEHNR, CDR2 FQNEAQ (reference sequence). Trimming removed 10 bases at V and 11 bases at J, with 29 bases between. CDR3 sequence: CANTQEPGKGNEQYF. Written as DNA, the CDR3 is TGTGCCAACACTCAAGAGCCAGGGAAGGGCAATGAGCAGTACTTC.

V gene TRBV12-3 or TRBV12-4 combines with J gene TRBJ2-1; D is unresolved. Trimming removed 2 bases at V and 7 bases at J, with 9 bases between. The length of the CDR3 is 13 residues. The CDR3 spells CASSLNPQNEQFF. DNA of the CDR3: TGTGCCAGCAGTTTAAATCCCCAGAATGAGCAGTTCTTC.

The table lists this clonotype with a few counts. The rearrangement links TRBV28 to TRBJ2-7, with D perhaps given as TRBD1 or TRBD2 (6 bases each). The J call is doubtful: the DNA matches TRBJ2-4 better. The length of the CDR3 is 14 residues. Germline CDR1 and CDR2: MDHEN and SYDVKM. The DNA of the CDR3 is TGTGCCAGCAGTTTAAGGGGGGCGCAAAACATTCAGTACTTC. As protein: CASSLRGAQNIQYF.

This clonotype appeared a few times. The chain employs TRBV29-1 and TRBJ2-7; the match to TRBD1 covers 9 bases. CDR3 size: 14 residues. The V and J ends lost 2 bases and 4 bases, in that order; junction bases with no gene match: 6. Germline CDR1 is SQVTM and CDR2 is ANQGSEA. As DNA, the CDR3 is TGCAGCGTTGAAACAGGGGGCGCGGAATACGAGCAGTACTTC. It encodes CSVETGGAEYEQYF.